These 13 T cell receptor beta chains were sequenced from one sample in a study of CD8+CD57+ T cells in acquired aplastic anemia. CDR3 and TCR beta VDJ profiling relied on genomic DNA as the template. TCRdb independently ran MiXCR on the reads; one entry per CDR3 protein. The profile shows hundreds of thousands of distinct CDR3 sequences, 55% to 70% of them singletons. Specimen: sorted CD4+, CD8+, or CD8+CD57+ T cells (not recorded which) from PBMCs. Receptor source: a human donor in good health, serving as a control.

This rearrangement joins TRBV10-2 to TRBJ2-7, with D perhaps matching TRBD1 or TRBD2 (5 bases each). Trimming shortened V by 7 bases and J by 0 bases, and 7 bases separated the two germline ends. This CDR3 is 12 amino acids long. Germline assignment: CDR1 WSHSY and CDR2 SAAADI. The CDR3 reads CASTGTSYEQYF. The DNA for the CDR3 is TGCGCCAGCACGGGGACCTCCTACGAGCAGTACTTC.

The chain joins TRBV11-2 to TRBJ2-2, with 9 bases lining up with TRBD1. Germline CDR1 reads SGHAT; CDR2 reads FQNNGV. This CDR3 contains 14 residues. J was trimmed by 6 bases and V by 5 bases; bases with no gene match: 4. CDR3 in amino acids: CASSIRDRAGELFF. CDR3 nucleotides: TGTGCCAGCAGCATCAGGGACAGGGCCGGGGAGCTGTTTTTT.

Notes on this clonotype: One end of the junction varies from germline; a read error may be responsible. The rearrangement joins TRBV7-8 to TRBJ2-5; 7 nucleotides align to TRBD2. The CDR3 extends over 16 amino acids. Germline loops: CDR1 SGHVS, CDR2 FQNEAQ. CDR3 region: CTSSLGVRGLKETQYF. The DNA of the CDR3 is TGTACCAGCAGCTTAGGGGTACGGGGACTAAAAGAGACCCAGTACTTC.

DNA for the CDR3: TGTGCCAGCAGCGTAGCAACAGGGGTTGGCTATGGCTGGGAGCTGTTTTTT. Its protein is CASSVATGVGYGWELFF. The V gene is TRBV9, the J gene TRBJ2-2; the match to TRBD1 covers 7 bases. Germline CDR1 reads SGDLS; CDR2 reads YYNGEE. Trimming at V came to 0 bases and at J to 9 bases, leaving 14 bases not matched to a gene. The CDR3 spans 17 residues.

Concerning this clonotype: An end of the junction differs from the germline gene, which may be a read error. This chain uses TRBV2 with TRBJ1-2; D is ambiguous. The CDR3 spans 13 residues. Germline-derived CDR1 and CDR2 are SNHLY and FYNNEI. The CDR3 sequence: CASSAESDSGYTF. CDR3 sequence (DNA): TGTGCCAGCAGTGCCGAGAGCGATAGTGGCTACACCTTT.

Here the CDR3 DNA reads TGTGCCAGCAACCTCTTCCCTCAGGATAAACAGTACTTC. Protein: CASNLFPQDKQYF. V and J are TRBV7-2 and TRBJ2-7; D gene ambiguous. Trimming stripped 7 bases from V and 10 bases from J, with 20 bases between. The CDR3 has 13 residues. Germline loops: CDR1 SGHTA, CDR2 FQGNSA.

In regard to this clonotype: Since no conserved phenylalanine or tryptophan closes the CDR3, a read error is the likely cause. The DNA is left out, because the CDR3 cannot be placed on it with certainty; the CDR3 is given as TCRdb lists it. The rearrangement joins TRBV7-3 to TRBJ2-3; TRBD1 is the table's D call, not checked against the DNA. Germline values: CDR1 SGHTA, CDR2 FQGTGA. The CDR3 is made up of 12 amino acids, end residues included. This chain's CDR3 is CASSQQVTGMSD.

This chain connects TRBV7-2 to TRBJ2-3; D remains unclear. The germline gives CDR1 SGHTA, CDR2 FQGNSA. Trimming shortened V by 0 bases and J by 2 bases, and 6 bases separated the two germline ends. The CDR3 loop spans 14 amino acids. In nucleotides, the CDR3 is TGTGCCAGCAGCTTAGCGAGCCTCACAGATACGCAGTATTTT. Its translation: CASSLASLTDTQYF.

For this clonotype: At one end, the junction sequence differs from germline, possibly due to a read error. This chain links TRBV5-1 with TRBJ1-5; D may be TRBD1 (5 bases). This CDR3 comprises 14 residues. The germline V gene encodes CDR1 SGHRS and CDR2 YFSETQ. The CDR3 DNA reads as TGCGCCAGCAGTTTGGGGCAGAGTACCGAGCCCCAGCATTTT. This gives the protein CASSLGQSTEPQHF.

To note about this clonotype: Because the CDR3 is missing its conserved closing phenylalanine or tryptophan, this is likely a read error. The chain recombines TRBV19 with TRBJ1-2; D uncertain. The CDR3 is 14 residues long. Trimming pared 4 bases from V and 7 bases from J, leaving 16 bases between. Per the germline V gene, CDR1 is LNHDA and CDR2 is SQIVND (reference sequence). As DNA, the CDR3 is TGTGCCAGTAGTACCAGCCAGAAGAGGGCTGGCTACACCATC. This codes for CASSTSQKRAGYTI.

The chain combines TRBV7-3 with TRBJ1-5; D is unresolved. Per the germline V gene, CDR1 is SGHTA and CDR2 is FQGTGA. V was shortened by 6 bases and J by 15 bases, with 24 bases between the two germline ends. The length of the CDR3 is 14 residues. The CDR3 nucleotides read TGTGCCAGCAGTGAACCCCCTCGGAATCAGACCCGGCATTTT. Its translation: CASSEPPRNQTRHF.

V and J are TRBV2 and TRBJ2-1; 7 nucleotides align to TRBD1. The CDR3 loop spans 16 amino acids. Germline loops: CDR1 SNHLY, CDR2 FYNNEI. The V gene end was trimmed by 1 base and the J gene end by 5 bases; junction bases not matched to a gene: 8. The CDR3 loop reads CASSEGGIGGNNEQFF. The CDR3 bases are TGTGCCAGCAGTGAAGGGGGGATAGGGGGCAACAATGAGCAGTTCTTC.

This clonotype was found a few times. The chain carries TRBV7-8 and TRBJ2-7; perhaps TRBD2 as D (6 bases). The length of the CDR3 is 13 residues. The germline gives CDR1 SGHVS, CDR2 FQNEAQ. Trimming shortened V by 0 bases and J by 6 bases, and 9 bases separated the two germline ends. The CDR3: CASSLAEGGEQYV. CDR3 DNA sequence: TGTGCCAGCAGCTTAGCGGAGGGCGGCGAGCAGTACGTC.